The 13 T cell receptor beta chains below come from one sample, sequenced in a study of shared clonotypes between healthy human individuals. Method: immunoSEQ multiplex PCR; TCRdb's copy keeps in-frame clones and lacks some. The repertoire includes 170,000 or so clones, approximately 61% of them detected once, and 10% sits in the top ten. Sequencing was done on a sample of memory CD4+ T cells sorted from blood. The subset: CD45RA-negative fraction. The receptors come from a man under 40 in good health.

The V gene is TRBV5-1, the J gene TRBJ1-1, with a tentative D call TRBD1 (5 bases). This CDR3 is 14 amino acids long. The germline gives CDR1 SGHRS, CDR2 YFSETQ. Trimming cost V 2 bases and J 3 bases, with 11 bases left between them. As DNA, the CDR3 is TGCGCCAGCAGCTTCAGGGATCGGGACACTGAAGCTTTCTTT. Residues: CASSFRDRDTEAFF.

The genes are TRBV5-1 and TRBJ2-3; the match to TRBD2 covers 7 bases. Looked up from germline, CDR1 is SGHRS and CDR2 is YFSETQ. Unmatched junction bases numbered 5, after V lost 4 bases and J lost 9 bases. This CDR3 region has 12 residues. This CDR3 reads CASSRTRGTQYF. In DNA form, the CDR3 reads TGCGCCAGCAGCCGGACTAGGGGCACGCAGTATTTT.

This chain links TRBV7-2 with TRBJ2-5, with a possible D match to TRBD2 (5 bases). This CDR3 is built from 11 residues. V lost 8 bases and J 9 bases, leaving 13 bases between the germline ends. Germline-derived CDR1 and CDR2 are SGHTA and FQGNSA. CDR3 DNA sequence: TGTGCCAGCGGCATACCGAGGGCCCAGTACTTC. Translation gives CASGIPRAQYF.

J is TRBJ2-1 and V is TRBV2; 13 nucleotides align to TRBD2. Germline V gene sequence: CDR1 SNHLY, CDR2 FYNNEI. The CDR3 extends over 14 amino acids. Losses at the gene ends were 6 bases for V and 7 bases for J; bases not matched to a gene: 3. DNA of the CDR3: TGTGCCAGCAGCGGGACTAGCGGGAAAAATGAGCAGTTCTTC. It encodes CASSGTSGKNEQFF.

V is TRBV5-4 and J is TRBJ1-2; 10 positions match TRBD1. The CDR3 runs 14 residues. V lost 7 bases to trimming and J lost 6 bases; unmatched junction nucleotides: 9. Germline V gene data show CDR1 as SGHNT and CDR2 as YYREEE (reference sequence). CDR3 amino acids: CASGAGQGIDGYTF. The CDR3 DNA reads as TGTGCCAGCGGTGCGGGACAGGGGATTGATGGCTACACCTTC.

On this clone: The sample holds other DNA sequences that translate to the same CDR3. V and J are TRBV18 and TRBJ2-5; either TRBD1 or TRBD2 may fit D (5 bases each). This CDR3 spans 12 amino acids. V lost 3 bases to trimming and J lost 5 bases, with 7 bases between them. CDR1 and CDR2 (germline): KGHSH, LQKENI. The CDR3 protein is CASSPGEETQYF. CDR3 coding DNA: TGTGCCAGCTCACCGGGGGAGGAGACCCAGTACTTC.

The rearrangement uses TRBV4-2 and TRBJ2-1; 9 nucleotides agree with TRBD1. The CDR3 loop spans 16 amino acids. Losses at the gene ends were 0 bases for V and 6 bases for J; bases not matched to a gene: 6. The germline V gene has CDR1 LGHNA and CDR2 YNFKEQ. The CDR3 loop is CASSQETGTGTNEQFF. In nucleotides, the CDR3 is TGTGCCAGCAGCCAAGAAACCGGGACAGGGACCAATGAGCAGTTCTTC.

The chain joins TRBV2 to TRBJ1-1; unclear D gene. There are 13 residues in the CDR3. With 10 bases removed from V and 0 bases from J, the gap between germline ends came to 12 bases. Germline values: CDR1 SNHLY, CDR2 FYNNEI. The CDR3 reads CATTLSVNTEAFF. Here the CDR3 DNA reads TGTGCCACGACTCTATCAGTGAACACTGAAGCTTTCTTT.

The rearrangement joins TRBV29-1 to TRBJ2-6; D call uncertain. The CDR3 sequence is 13 residues long. Trimming shortened V by 4 bases and J by 2 bases, and 6 bases separated the two germline ends. From germline, CDR1 is SQVTM and CDR2 ANQGSEA. CDR3 region: CSVGVAGANVLTF. The CDR3 coding sequence is TGCAGCGTTGGCGTAGCTGGGGCCAACGTCCTGACTTTC.

The J gene is TRBJ2-5, the V gene TRBV9, with TRBD2 identical over 13 bases. Germline-derived CDR1 and CDR2 are SGDLS and YYNGEE. V shed 4 bases and J 3 bases; nucleotides not matched to a gene: 3. The CDR3 totals 15 residues. CDR3 bases: TGTGCCAGCAGCTTCGGACTAGCGGGAGAAGAGACCCAGTACTTC. Its translation: CASSFGLAGEETQYF.

V usage is TRBV27 and J usage is TRBJ1-2; D possibly corresponds to TRBD1 (5 bases). Germline V gene lookup returns CDR1 MNHEY and CDR2 SMNVEV (reference sequence). The CDR3 loop spans 17 amino acids. Trimming removed 4 bases from V and 6 bases from J, with 24 bases in between. CDR3 nucleotides: TGTGCCAGCAGTTCAGTCGGGACTGAGGGGAGGTTTAATGGCTACACCTTC. It specifies CASSSVGTEGRFNGYTF.

This chain connects TRBV9 to TRBJ1-1, with D uncertain. Germline CDR1 reads SGDLS; CDR2 reads YYNGEE. CDR3 length: 15 residues. V was shortened by 0 bases and J by 0 bases, with 9 bases between the two germline ends. CDR3 amino acids: CASSVGTVMNTEAFF. As DNA, the CDR3 is TGTGCCAGCAGCGTAGGGACGGTTATGAACACTGAAGCTTTCTTT. Using reference TRBV9 and TRBJ1-1 for the parts outside the CDR3, the full variable domain is DSGVTQTPKHLITATGQRVTLRCSPRSGDLSVYWYQQSLDQGLQFLIQYYNGEERAKGNILERFSAQQFPDLHSELNLSSLELGDSALYFCASSVGTVMNTEAFFGQGTRLTVV.

Only a few counts were recorded for this clone. The chain has TRBV7-3 and TRBJ2-1; unclear D gene. The CDR3 is 12 amino acids. The V gene lost 4 bases and the J gene lost 9 bases, with 10 bases spanning the gap. CDR1 is SGHTA and CDR2 is FQGTGA in the germline V gene. CDR3 nucleotide sequence: TGTGCCAGCAGCTCGCTTAGCAGTGAGCAGTTCTTC. Residues: CASSSLSSEQFF.